The next 2 T cell receptor beta chains were all read from a single sample in a study of OX40 agonist ivuxolimab in advanced cancers. Using immunoSEQ multiplex PCR, the repertoire was profiled, and TCRdb retains in-frame clones only, with some absent. The repertoire includes 60,000 to 85,000 clones, around nine tenths of them detected once, and approximately 2.4% sits in the top ten. The sample here was CD4+ or CD8+ T cells sorted from blood, taken in a trial of the OX40 agonist ivuxolimab. The receptor source for this set is an adult with an advanced solid tumor such as melanoma, head and neck, liver or kidney cancer.

The chain couples TRBV5-1 to TRBJ1-1, with 9 bases aligning to TRBD1. Unmatched junction bases numbered 11, after V lost 3 bases and J lost 5 bases. The CDR3 loop spans 16 amino acids. Germline V lookup: CDR1 SGHRS, CDR2 YFSETQ. DNA for the CDR3: TGCGCCAGCAGCTCCGCCCCGGGACAGGGCGTTACTGAAGCTTTCTTT. Its protein product is CASSSAPGQGVTEAFF.

The chain carries TRBV30 and TRBJ1-2, with unresolved D. CDR3 length: 15 residues. V was clipped by 3 bases and J by 0 bases, with 14 bases between them. Germline values: CDR1 GTSNPN, CDR2 SVGIG (reference sequence). The CDR3: CAWSTRSGANYGYTF. The CDR3 nucleotides are TGTGCCTGGAGCACGAGGTCAGGCGCTAACTATGGCTACACCTTC.